This TCR beta chain appears in the sequencing data of a study of beta chain features in type 1 diabetes. Study-level findings and limits: Reduced insertions and increased deletions marked VDJ junctions in type 1 diabetes patients.

CDR3 size: 12 residues. Trimming removed 6 bases at V and 1 base at J, with 7 bases between. Looked up from germline, CDR1 is SNHLY and CDR2 is FYNNEI. In the case of this clone: Its specificity is not known.

Sequenced material consisted of expressed TCRB transcripts (all of the isolated RNA was reverse transcribed). Some clones are missing from TCRdb's copy, which holds only in-frame ones; the method was immunoSEQ multiplex PCR. The data show 810,000 or so clones, with 15% to 20% seen just once and 0.02% to 0.025% held by the top ten. Sequencing was done on a sample of naive CD4+ T cells from blood. The V and J genes are TRBV2 and TRBJ2-7; D gene unclear. This TCR came from a woman younger than 30 in good health. In DNA, the CDR3 is TGTGCCAGCAGGAAGGGATCCTACGAGCAGTACTTC. Translated: CASRKGSYEQYF.